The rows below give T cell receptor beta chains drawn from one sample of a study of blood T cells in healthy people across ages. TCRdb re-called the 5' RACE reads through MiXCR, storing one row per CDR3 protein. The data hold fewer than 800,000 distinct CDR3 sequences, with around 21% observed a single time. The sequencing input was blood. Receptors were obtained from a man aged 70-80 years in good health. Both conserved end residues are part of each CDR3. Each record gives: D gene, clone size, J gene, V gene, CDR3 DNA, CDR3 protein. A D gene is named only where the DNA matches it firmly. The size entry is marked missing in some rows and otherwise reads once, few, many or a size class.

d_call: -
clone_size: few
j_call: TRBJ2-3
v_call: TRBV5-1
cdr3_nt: TGCGCCAGCAGCTTGGTAGACGGCAGAGATACGCAGTATTTT
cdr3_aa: CASSLVDGRDTQYF

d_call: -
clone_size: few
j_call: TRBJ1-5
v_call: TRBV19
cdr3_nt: TGTGCCAGTAGTATTGCTGGCTTCCAGCCCCAGCATTTT
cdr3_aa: CASSIAGFQPQHF

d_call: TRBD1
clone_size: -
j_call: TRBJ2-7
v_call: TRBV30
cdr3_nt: TGTGCCTGGGGAGAGGGTGGCAGGGGGCACGAGCAGTACTTC
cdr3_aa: CAWGEGGRGHEQYF

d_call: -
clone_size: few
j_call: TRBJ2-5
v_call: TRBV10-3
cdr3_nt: TGTGCCATCAGTGTAAAGGACAACCAAGAGACCCAGTACTTC
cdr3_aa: CAISVKDNQETQYF

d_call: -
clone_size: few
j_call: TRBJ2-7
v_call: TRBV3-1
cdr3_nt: TGTGCCAGCAGCCAGGGGATGAGCTCCTACGAGCAGTACTTC
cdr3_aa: CASSQGMSSYEQYF

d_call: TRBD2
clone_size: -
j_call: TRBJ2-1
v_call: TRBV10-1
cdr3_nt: TGCGCCCTAGCGGGAGCCCCCAATGAGCAGTTCTTC
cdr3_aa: CALAGAPNEQFF

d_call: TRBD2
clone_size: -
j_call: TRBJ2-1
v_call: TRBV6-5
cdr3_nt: TGTGCCAGCAGTCAACTAGCGGGATGGGACAATGAGCAGTTCTTC
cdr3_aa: CASSQLAGWDNEQFF

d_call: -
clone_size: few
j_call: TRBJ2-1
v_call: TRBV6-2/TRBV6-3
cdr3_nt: TGTGCCAGCAGTTTCCCGAGCGGCTACAATGAGCAGTTCTTC
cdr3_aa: CASSFPSGYNEQFF

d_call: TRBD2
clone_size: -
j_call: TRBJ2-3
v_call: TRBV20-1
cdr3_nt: TGCAGTGCTCGAGGTAGCGGGAGTGCAGATACGCAGTATTTT
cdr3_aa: CSARGSGSADTQYF

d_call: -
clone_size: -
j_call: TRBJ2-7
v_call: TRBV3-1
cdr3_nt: TGTGCCAGCAGCCAAGAAGGGATGGGGCTATACGAGCAGTACTTC
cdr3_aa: CASSQEGMGLYEQYF

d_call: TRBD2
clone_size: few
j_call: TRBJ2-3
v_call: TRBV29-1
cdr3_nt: TGCAGCGTTGAAGACAGGCTAAGGGCTAGCGGGGATACGCAGTATTTT
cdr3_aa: CSVEDRLRASGDTQYF

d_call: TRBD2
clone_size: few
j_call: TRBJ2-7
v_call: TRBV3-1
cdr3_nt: TGTGCCAGCAGCCAGGGACTAGTATCAACCGAGCAGTACTTC
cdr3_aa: CASSQGLVSTEQYF

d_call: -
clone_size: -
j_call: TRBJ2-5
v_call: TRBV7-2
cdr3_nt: TGTGCCAGCAGCTTATTTCGGCAAGAGCAGTACTTC
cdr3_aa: CASSLFRQEQYF

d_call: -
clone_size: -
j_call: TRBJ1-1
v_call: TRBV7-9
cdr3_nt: TGTGCCAGCAGCGACCAGTACACTGAAGCTTTCTTT
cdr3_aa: CASSDQYTEAFF

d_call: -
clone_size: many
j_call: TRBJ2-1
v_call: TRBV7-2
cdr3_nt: TGTGCCAGCAGCGTTGGGCCGTGGACTCCCAATGAGCAGTTCTTC
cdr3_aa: CASSVGPWTPNEQFF

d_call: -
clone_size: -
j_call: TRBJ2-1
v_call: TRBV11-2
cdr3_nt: TGTGCCAGCAGCGTAACCGGGAGTAGAGGGATGGGGGTATACAATGAGCAGTTCTTC
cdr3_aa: CASSVTGSRGMGVYNEQFF

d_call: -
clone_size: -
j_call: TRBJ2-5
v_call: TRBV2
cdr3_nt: TGTGCCAGCAGTCGCCCGGGACTCCAAGAGACCCAGTACTTC
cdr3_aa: CASSRPGLQETQYF

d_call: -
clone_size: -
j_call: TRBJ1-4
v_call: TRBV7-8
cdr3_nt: TGTGCCAGCAGCATCCTTATCGGTGCAACTAATGAAAAACTGTTTTTT
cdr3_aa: CASSILIGATNEKLFF

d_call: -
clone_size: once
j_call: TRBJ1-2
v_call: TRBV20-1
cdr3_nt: TGCAGTGCTAGAGACCCCTCGGATTTATATGGCTACACCTTC
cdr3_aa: CSARDPSDLYGYTF

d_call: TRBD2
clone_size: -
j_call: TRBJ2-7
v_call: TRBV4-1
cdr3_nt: TGCGCCAGCAGCCAACAGACTAGCGGGATCTCCTACGAGCAGTACTTC
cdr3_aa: CASSQQTSGISYEQYF

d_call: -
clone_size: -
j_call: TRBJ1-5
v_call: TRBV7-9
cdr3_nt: TGTGCCAGCAGCTTAGTCCCGGGACAGCCCCAGCATTTT
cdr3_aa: CASSLVPGQPQHF

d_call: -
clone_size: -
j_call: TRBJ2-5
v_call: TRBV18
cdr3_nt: TGTGCCAGCTCACCAGGTGGCAGAGCCGGGGAGACCCAGTACTTC
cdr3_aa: CASSPGGRAGETQYF

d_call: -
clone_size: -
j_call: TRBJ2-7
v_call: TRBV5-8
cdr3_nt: TGTGCCAGCAGCTCCGGGTTTGGCTACGAGCAGTACTTC
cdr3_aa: CASSSGFGYEQYF

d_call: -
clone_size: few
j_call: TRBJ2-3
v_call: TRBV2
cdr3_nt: TGTGCCAGCAGTCGGCGCTCAGGAGGCGGCGATACGCAGTATTTT
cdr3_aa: CASSRRSGGGDTQYF

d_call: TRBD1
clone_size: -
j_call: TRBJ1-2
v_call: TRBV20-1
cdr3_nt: TGCAGTGCTTCACAGGGGTTATATGGCTACACCTTC
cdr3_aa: CSASQGLYGYTF

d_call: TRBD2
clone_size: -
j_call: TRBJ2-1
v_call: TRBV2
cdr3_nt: TGTGCCAGCGTCAAAAGGGCTAGCGGGACTAACAATGAGCAGTTCTTC
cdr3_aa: CASVKRASGTNNEQFF

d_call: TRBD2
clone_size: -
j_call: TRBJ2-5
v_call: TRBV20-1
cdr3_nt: TGCAGTGCCACGGGGGGAGGGGAGACCCAGTACTTC
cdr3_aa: CSATGGGETQYF

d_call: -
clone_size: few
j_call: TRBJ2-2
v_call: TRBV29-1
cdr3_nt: TGCAGCGTCCGGGACACCGAGCACGGGGAGCTGTTTTTT
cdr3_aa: CSVRDTEHGELFF

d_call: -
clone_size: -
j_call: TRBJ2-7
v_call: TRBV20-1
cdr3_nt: TGCAGTGCTAGAGAGTTTTCTAGTTCCTACGAGCAGTACTTC
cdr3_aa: CSAREFSSSYEQYF

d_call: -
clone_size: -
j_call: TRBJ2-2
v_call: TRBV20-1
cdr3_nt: TGCAGTGCCGTTGTAGGGGGGAACACCGGGGAGCTGTTTTTT
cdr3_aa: CSAVVGGNTGELFF

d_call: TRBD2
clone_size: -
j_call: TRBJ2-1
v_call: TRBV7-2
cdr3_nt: TGTGCCAGCAGCTTAGAACTAGCGGTCCGGGCAGAGCAGTTCTTC
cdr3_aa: CASSLELAVRAEQFF

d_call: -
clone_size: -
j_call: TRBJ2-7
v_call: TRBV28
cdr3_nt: TGTGCCAGCAGTTTTGTTGGGGCTAGCGACGAGCAGTACTTC
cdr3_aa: CASSFVGASDEQYF

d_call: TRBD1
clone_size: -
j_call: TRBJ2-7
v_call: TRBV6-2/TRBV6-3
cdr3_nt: TGTGCCAGCAGTTCTTCACGGGACAGCCCCTACGAGCAGTACTTC
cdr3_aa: CASSSSRDSPYEQYF

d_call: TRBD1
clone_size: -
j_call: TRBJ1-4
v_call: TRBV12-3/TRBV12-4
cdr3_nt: TGTGCCAGCAGCCCTGGGACAGGGGGAAATAATGAAAAACTGTTTTTT
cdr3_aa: CASSPGTGGNNEKLFF

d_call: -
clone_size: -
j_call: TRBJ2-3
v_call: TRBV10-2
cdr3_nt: TGCGCCAGCAGGACACAGGGACGGAATACGCAGTATTTT
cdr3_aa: CASRTQGRNTQYF

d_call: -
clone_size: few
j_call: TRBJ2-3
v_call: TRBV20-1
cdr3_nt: TGCAGTGCTCCGGGCGTGAATACGCAGTATTTT
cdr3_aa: CSAPGVNTQYF

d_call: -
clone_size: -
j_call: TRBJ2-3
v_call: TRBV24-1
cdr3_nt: TGTGCCACCAGTGATGAGGTGGCAGATATGCAGTATTTT
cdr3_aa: CATSDEVADMQYF

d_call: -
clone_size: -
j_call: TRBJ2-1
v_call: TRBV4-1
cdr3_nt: TGCGCCAGCAGCGCCCACCCCTACAATGAGCAGTTCTTC
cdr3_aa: CASSAHPYNEQFF

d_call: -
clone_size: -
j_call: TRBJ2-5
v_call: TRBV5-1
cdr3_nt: TGCGCCAGCCGGGGAGACCATCAGGGCGAAGAGACCCAGTACTTC
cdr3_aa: CASRGDHQGEETQYF

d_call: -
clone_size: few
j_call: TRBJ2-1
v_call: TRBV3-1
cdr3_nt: TGTGCCAGCAGCTACAGGCTTTTAGCGAATGAGCAGTTCTTC
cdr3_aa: CASSYRLLANEQFF

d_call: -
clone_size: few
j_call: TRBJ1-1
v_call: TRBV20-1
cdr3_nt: TGCAGTGCTAGAGGAAGGTTTGAAGCTTTCTTT
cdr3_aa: CSARGRFEAFF

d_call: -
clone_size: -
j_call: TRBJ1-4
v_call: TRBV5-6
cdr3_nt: TGTGCCAGCAGCCGGACCCGGGACCTCCCTGAAAAACTGTTTTTT
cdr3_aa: CASSRTRDLPEKLFF

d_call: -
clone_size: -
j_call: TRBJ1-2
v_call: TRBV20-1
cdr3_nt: TGCAGTGCTAGAGATCGACAGGCCGGCAGAAGCTATGGCTACACCTTC
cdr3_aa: CSARDRQAGRSYGYTF

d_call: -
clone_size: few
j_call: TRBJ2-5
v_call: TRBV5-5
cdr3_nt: TGTGCCAGCAGCGGCGGGGGACAGATCCAAGAGACCCAGTACTTC
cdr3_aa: CASSGGGQIQETQYF

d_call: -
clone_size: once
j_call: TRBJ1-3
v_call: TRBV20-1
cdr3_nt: TGCAGTGCTAGAGCTCGAGGCGGGGTCGGTGGAAACACCATATATTTT
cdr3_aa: CSARARGGVGGNTIYF

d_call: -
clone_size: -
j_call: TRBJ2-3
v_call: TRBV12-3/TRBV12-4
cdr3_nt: TGTGCCAGCAGCCTGGAGGAAAATACGCAGTATTTT
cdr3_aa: CASSLEENTQYF

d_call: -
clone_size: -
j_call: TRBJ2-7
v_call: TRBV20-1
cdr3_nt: TGCAGTGCTAGCCCCGCAAGGGACGAGCAGTACTTC
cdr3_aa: CSASPARDEQYF

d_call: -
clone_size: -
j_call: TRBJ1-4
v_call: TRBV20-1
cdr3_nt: TGCAGTGCTAGAGATGGGACGGACGCCATGGAAAAACTGTTTTTT
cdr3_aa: CSARDGTDAMEKLFF

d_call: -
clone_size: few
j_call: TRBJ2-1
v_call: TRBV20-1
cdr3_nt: TGCAGTGCTAGACCGCAACTACTATACAATGAGCAGTTCTTC
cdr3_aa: CSARPQLLYNEQFF